One and the same sample provided the 6 T cell receptor beta chains below, sequenced in a study of regulatory T cells in long-lasting Graves disease. Sequencing libraries for TCR beta were prepared with iRepertoire HTBI primers and Arm-PCR of CDR3 regions. Each CDR3 protein is one row after TCRdb ran MiXCR on the multiplex PCR reads. The sample shows roughly 500,000 distinct CDR3 sequences, less than 25% of them seen only once. The sample's time point: persistent/refractory GD, antithyroid drugs over 5 years with positive TRAb. The TCR library used RNA extracted from PBMCs. The starting material was peripheral blood mononuclear cells (PBMCs), obtained when the disease was refractory, from a patient treated with antithyroid drugs. The origin of the receptors is a female donor with Graves disease.

This clonotype was observed at least ten times. The rearrangement links TRBV2 to TRBJ1-5; D ambiguous. Trimming stripped 4 bases from V and 4 bases from J, with 14 bases between. The germline gives CDR1 SNHLY, CDR2 FYNNEI. The CDR3 covers 15 residues. CDR3 amino acids: CASSAEGNQNQPQHF. The CDR3 DNA reads TGTGCCAGCAGTGCGGAAGGGAACCAAAATCAGCCCCAGCATTTT.

This clonotype was counted at least ten times. The chain is built from TRBV11-1 and TRBJ2-5; tentative D call: TRBD2 (5 bases). V was pared by 0 bases and J by 7 bases, with 21 bases between. The CDR3 length is 17 residues. The germline V gene has CDR1 SGHAT and CDR2 FQDESV (reference sequence). CDR3 sequence (DNA): TGTGCCAGCAGCTTAGCGGTAGCGCGGGCCCTAGGCGCGACCCAGTACTTC. As protein: CASSLAVARALGATQYF.

The chain is built from TRBV6-1 and TRBJ1-5; tentatively, D is TRBD1 (5 bases). CDR1 and CDR2 (germline): MNHNS, SASEGT. This CDR3 comprises 13 residues. Between the trimmed V and J ends, which lost 3 bases and 10 bases, there was a span of 13 bases. CDR3 sequence reads: CASSESRVSPQHF. The CDR3 nucleotides are TGTGCCAGCAGTGAGAGCAGGGTAAGCCCCCAGCATTTT.

This clonotype came up a few times. The chain carries TRBV27 and TRBJ2-2; no definite D call. Germline V gene data show CDR1 as MNHEY and CDR2 as SMNVEV (reference sequence). CDR3 length equals 13 residues. V dropped 7 bases and J dropped 5 bases, with 11 bases sitting between them. The CDR3 DNA sequence: TGTGCCAGCACCGAAATGGGGACCGGGGAGCTGTTTTTT. It is translated as CASTEMGTGELFF.

This clonotype has only a few counts. This sequence joins TRBV25-1 and TRBJ2-7, with 10 bases matching TRBD2. The CDR3 is made up of 17 amino acids. The trim removed 0 bases at V and 3 bases at J, leaving 8 bases unmatched. Per the germline V gene, CDR1 is MGHDK and CDR2 is SYGVNS. CDR3 sequence reads: CASSEYSSSSGSYEQYF. In DNA, the CDR3 is TGTGCCAGCAGTGAATACTCTTCGTCTAGCGGGAGCTACGAGCAGTACTTC.

In the case of this clonotype: This could be a read error, since a much larger clone is one nucleotide away. The chain has TRBV20-1 and TRBJ2-5; no clear D gene. Germline CDR1 reads DFQATT; CDR2 reads SNEGSKA (reference sequence). The CDR3 is made up of 15 amino acids. The V and J ends lost 0 bases and 2 bases respectively, with 13 bases between them. The CDR3 DNA sequence: TGCAGTGCTAGAGATGATGGACGGAATCAAGAGACCCAGTACTTC. It is translated as CSARDDGRNQETQYF.